The present T cell receptor (beta chain) was sequenced within a study of OX40 agonist ivuxolimab in advanced cancers. Using immunoSEQ multiplex PCR, the repertoire was profiled, and TCRdb retains in-frame clones only, with some absent. The repertoire holds about 45,000 clones, with roughly 91% as singletons. Germline V CDR1 and CDR2: MDHEN, SYDVKM. V shed 8 bases and J shed 5 bases, with 15 bases lying between them. This CDR3 spans 13 amino acids. The receptor was isolated from an adult with an advanced solid tumor such as melanoma, head and neck, liver or kidney cancer. The specimen comprised CD4+ or CD8+ T cells sorted from blood, sampled in a trial of the OX40 agonist ivuxolimab. The chain uses TRBV28 and TRBJ1-2; D unclear. CDR3 in amino acids: CASGETGKYGYTF. The DNA for the CDR3 is TGTGCCAGCGGAGAGACCGGCAAATATGGCTACACCTTC.